This T cell receptor beta chain was identified in a study of T cells after yellow fever vaccination. Study overall: SMART-Seq v4 Ultra Low Input prepared the low-cell-number fractions.

TCRdb reanalysed the 5' RACE reads using MiXCR and keeps one entry per CDR3 protein. This table holds around 600,000 distinct CDR3 sequences, roughly an eighth found once. General observations from the study: Reappearance after the booster was seen for most primary-vaccination clones, at roughly 96% CD4 and less than 90% CD8. Faster peaking, at day 5 versus 15, marked a secondary response that was weaker.

CDR1 and CDR2 from the germline V gene are KGHSH and LQKENI. CDR3 length: 15 residues. V lost 4 bases to trimming and J lost 2 bases; unmatched junction nucleotides: 7. As regards this clonotype: The antigen remains undetermined.

The clonotype comes from a man aged 25-45 years who received the YFV17D yellow fever vaccine. This material consisted of PBMCs, taken on the day of the yellow fever booster vaccination. This chain joins TRBV18 and TRBJ2-5; 7 bases are shared with TRBD2. The CDR3 loop is CASSRTRGVQETQYF. The CDR3 DNA is TGTGCCAGCTCACGAACTCGGGGGGTACAAGAGACCCAGTACTTC.